These T cell receptor beta chains were read from a single sample in a study of cytomegalovirus exposure and HLA in healthy donors. TCRdb's copy holds only in-frame clones and misses some; the assay was immunoSEQ multiplex PCR. The specimen's table records fewer than 150,000 clones. The sequenced material came from PBMCs. The source of these receptors is a man in his forties in good health and CMV-seronegative. Each CDR3 is given with its conserved first and last residue. D genes are given only for firm matches.

D	V	J	CDR3	DNA
-	TRBV28	TRBJ1-6	CASRPGFSLHF	TGTGCCAGCCGCCCAGGGTTTTCCCTCCACTTT
-	TRBV2	TRBJ2-5	CASSETAGPETQYF	TGTGCCAGCAGTGAAACGGCAGGGCCAGAGACCCAGTACTTC
-	TRBV4-1	TRBJ2-1	CASSPGTESSYNEQFF	TGCGCCAGCAGCCCGGGGACTGAGAGCTCCTACAATGAGCAGTTCTTC
-	TRBV5-1	TRBJ2-3	CASATSKDTQYF	TGCGCCAGCGCTACTAGCAAAGATACGCAGTATTTT
-	TRBV28	TRBJ2-2	CASRTGPNTGELFF	TGTGCCAGCAGAACAGGGCCGAACACCGGGGAGCTGTTTTTT
TRBD1	TRBV5-6	TRBJ2-1	CASSHDRGLVNEQFF	TGTGCCAGCAGCCATGACAGGGGGCTGGTAAATGAGCAGTTCTTC
-	TRBV2	TRBJ2-1	CASTSGLYNEQFF	TGTGCCAGTACCTCCGGACTCTACAATGAGCAGTTCTTC
-	TRBV11-1	TRBJ1-2	CASSFKSGGSYGYTF	TGTGCCAGCAGCTTCAAGTCGGGGGGCAGCTATGGCTACACCTTC
-	TRBV30	TRBJ1-3	CAWTGGAGNTIYF	TGTGCCTGGACAGGCGGGGCTGGAAACACCATATATTTT
-	TRBV18	TRBJ1-1	CASSPGTINTEAFF	TGTGCCAGCTCGCCAGGGACAATAAACACTGAAGCTTTCTTT
TRBD1	TRBV11-3	TRBJ2-7	CASSAGTGLVAYEQYF	TGTGCCAGCAGCGCCGGGACAGGTCTGGTAGCCTACGAGCAGTACTTC
TRBD2	TRBV15	TRBJ2-3	CATSKAGGNTDTQYF	TGTGCCACCAGCAAAGCGGGGGGAAACACAGATACGCAGTATTTT
-	TRBV29-1	TRBJ1-5	CSVGTLNQPQHF	TGCAGCGTTGGGACATTGAATCAGCCCCAGCATTTT
TRBD2	TRBV7-2	TRBJ2-3	CASSLLAGGYTDTQYF	TGTGCCAGCAGCTTACTCGCGGGGGGTTACACAGATACGCAGTATTTT
TRBD1	TRBV19	TRBJ1-6	CASSFSKGAGSPLHF	TGTGCCAGTAGTTTTTCGAAGGGGGCGGGTTCACCCCTCCACTTT
TRBD1	TRBV29-1	TRBJ1-2	CSVSDRDTYYGYTF	TGCAGCGTAAGCGACAGGGACACTTACTATGGCTACACCTTC
-	TRBV7-2	TRBJ1-5	CASSVKGGNQPQHF	TGTGCCAGCAGCGTTAAAGGGGGCAATCAGCCCCAGCATTTT
-	TRBV13	TRBJ1-6	CASSLESSGSSYNSPLHF	TGTGCCAGCAGCTTAGAATCATCTGGGAGCTCCTATAATTCACCCCTCCACTTT